This paragraph reports one TCR beta chain. Treatment in this sample: preoperative locoregional IRX-2 cytokine immunotherapy. This phase Ib study tested locoregional IRX-2 cytokine immunotherapy given before surgery. The source of the sample is a study of preoperative IRX-2 immunotherapy in early breast cancer. Libraries were prepared by immunoSEQ multiplex PCR; TCRdb keeps only in-frame clonotypes and omits some of them. The repertoire holds about 98,000 clones, with 70% to 90% as singletons. The CDR3 contains 15 residues. Trimming took 0 bases from V and 9 from J, leaving 18 bases between them. Germline values: CDR1 SGHRS, CDR2 YFSETQ.

The chain recombines TRBV5-1 with TRBJ2-5; a weak D match, TRBD2 (5 bases). Sequenced here: tumor tissue, sampled after IRX-2 immunotherapy. This TCR came from a human donor with breast cancer. The CDR3 protein is CASSLEAPRSGSQYF. The CDR3 DNA reads as TGCGCCAGCAGCTTGGAGGCCCCCCGGTCGGGGTCCCAGTACTTC.